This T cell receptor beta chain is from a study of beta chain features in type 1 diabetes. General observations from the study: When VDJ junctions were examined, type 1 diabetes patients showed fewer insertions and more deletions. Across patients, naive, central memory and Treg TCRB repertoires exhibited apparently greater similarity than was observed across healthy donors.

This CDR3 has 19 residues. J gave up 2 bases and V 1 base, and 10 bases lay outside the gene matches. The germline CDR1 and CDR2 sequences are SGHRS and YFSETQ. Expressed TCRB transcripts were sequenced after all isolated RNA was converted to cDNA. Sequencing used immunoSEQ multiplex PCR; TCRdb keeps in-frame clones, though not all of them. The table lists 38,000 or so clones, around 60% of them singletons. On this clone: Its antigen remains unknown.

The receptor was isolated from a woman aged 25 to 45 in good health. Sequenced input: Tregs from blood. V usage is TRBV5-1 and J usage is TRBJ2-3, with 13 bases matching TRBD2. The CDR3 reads CASSLRMTGLAGDTDTQYF. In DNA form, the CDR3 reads TGCGCCAGCAGCTTGAGAATGACAGGACTAGCGGGGGACACAGATACGCAGTATTTT.